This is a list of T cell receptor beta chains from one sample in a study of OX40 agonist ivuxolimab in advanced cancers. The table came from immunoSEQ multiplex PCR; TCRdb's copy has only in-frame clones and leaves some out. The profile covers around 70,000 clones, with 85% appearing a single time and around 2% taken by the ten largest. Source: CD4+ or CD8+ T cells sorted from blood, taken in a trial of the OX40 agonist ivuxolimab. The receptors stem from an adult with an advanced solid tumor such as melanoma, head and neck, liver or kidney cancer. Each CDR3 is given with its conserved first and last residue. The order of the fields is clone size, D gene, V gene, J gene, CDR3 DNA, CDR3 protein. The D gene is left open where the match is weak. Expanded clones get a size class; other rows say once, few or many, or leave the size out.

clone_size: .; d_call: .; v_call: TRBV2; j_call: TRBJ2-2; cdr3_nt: TGTGCCAGCAGTGAGGGGCGAAACACCGGGGAGCTGTTTTTT; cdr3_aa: CASSEGRNTGELFF
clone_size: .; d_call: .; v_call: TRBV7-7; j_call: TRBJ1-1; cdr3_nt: TGTGCTAGCAGCTTAGGCCCGGACACTGAAGCTTTCTTT; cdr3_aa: CASSLGPDTEAFF
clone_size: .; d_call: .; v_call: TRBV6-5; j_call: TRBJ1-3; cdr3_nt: TGTGCCAGCAGCAGTTTGGGGAGCTCTGGAAACACCATATATTTT; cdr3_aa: CASSSLGSSGNTIYF
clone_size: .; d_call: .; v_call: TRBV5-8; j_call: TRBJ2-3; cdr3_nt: TGTGCCAGCAGCTTGGCCGCTTTCCAGGCGAGCACAGATACGCAGTATTTT; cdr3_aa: CASSLAAFQASTDTQYF
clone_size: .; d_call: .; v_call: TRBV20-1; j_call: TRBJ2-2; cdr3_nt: TGCAGTGCTAGAGAGGCCGGGGAGCTGTTTTTT; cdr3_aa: CSAREAGELFF
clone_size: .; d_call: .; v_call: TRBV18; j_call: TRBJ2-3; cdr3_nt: TGTGCCAGCTCACCACCGGACTACGTCACAGATACGCAGTATTTT; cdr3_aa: CASSPPDYVTDTQYF
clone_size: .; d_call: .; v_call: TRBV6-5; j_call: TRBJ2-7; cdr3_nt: TGTGCCAGCACCTCCTCGACAGGACACGAGCAGTACTTC; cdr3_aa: CASTSSTGHEQYF
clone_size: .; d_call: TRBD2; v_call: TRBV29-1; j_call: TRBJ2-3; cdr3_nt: TGCAGCGCCCCTAGCGGGGGGAGCACAGATACGCAGTATTTT; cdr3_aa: CSAPSGGSTDTQYF
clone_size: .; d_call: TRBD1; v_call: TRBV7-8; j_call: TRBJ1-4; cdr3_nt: TGTGCCAGCAGCCGAAAAGGAGGGACAGGGAATGAAAAACTGTTTTTT; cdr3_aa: CASSRKGGTGNEKLFF
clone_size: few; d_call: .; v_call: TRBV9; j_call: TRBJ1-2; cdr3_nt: TGTGCCAGCAGCGTAGTAACTCGGGGGAACTATGGCTACACCTTC; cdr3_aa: CASSVVTRGNYGYTF
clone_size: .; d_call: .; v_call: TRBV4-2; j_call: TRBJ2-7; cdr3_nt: TGTGCCAGCAGCCAAGGCGCGGGTGGATCCTACGAGCAGTACTTC; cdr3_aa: CASSQGAGGSYEQYF
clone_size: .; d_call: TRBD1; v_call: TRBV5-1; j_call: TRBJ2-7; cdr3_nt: TGCGCCAGCAGCGTTTTCGGGACAGAAGAGCAGTACTTC; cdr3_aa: CASSVFGTEEQYF
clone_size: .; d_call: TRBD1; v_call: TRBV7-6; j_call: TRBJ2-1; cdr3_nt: TGTGCCAGCAGCTCGTCCGGGACAGAGCGTTACAATGAGCAGTTCTTC; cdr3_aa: CASSSSGTERYNEQFF
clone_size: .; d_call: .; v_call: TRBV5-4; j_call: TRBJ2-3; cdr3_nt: TGTGCCAGCAGCCCCGGCGGCAGGGCTAGCACAGATACGCAGTATTTT; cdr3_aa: CASSPGGRASTDTQYF
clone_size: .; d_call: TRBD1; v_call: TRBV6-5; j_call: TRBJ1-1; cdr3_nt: TGTGCCACCTATGAGACAGGGATGGCTGAAGCTTTCTTT; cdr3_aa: CATYETGMAEAFF
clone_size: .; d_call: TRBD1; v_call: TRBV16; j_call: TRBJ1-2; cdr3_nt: TGTGCCAGCAGCCCCCAGACAGGGGTGAACTATGGCTACACCTTC; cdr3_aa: CASSPQTGVNYGYTF
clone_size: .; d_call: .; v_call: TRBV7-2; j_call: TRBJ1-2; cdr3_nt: TGTGCCAGCAGCTTGGGGCAGGGGTGGGATGGCTACACCTTC; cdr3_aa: CASSLGQGWDGYTF
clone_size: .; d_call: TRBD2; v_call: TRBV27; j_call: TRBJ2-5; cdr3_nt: TGTGCCAGCAGTTTATTGGGGCGACTAGCGGGAGGAAAGGCGGAGACCCAGTACTTC; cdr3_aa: CASSLLGRLAGGKAETQYF
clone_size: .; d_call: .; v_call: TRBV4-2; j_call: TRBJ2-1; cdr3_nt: TGTGCCAGCAGCCAAGCTGGGAACAATGAGCAGTTCTTC; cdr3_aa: CASSQAGNNEQFF
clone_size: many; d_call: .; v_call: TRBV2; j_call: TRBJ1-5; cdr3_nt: TGTGCCAGCAGCTCAGGGGTCAATCAGCCCCAGCATTTT; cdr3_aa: CASSSGVNQPQHF
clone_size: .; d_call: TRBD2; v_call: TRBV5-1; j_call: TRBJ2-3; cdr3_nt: TGCGCCAGCAGCTTGGGACTAGCGGCAGATACGCAGTATTTT; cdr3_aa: CASSLGLAADTQYF
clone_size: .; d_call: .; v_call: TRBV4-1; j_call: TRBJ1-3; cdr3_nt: TGCGCCAGCAGCCAAGATCCAGGGGATGGAAACACCATATATTTT; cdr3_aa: CASSQDPGDGNTIYF
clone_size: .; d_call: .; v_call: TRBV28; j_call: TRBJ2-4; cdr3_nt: TGTGCCAGCAGTCTGTGGACTCTTAGTGATGCCAAAAACATTCAGTACTTC; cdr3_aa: CASSLWTLSDAKNIQYF
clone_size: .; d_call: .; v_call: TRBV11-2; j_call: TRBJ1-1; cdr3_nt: TGTGCCAGCCGACTAAACAGGGCGGCTGAAGCTTTCTTT; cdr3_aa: CASRLNRAAEAFF
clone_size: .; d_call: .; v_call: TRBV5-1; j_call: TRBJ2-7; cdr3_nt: TGCGCCAGCAGCTCCGATACAGGGTACGAGCAGTACTTC; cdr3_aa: CASSSDTGYEQYF
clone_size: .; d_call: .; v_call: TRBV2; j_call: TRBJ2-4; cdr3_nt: TGTGCCAGCAGCCTTAGACAGATATTAGCCAAAAACATTCAGTACTTC; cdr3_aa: CASSLRQILAKNIQYF
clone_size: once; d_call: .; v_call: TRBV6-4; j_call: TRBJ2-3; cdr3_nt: TGTGCCAGCAGTGACTCTCTCGGGGCGGGTACGCAGTATTTT; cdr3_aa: CASSDSLGAGTQYF
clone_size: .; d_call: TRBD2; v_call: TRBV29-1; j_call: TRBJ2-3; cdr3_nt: TGCAGCGTTGTTGGCGGGAGTTTGGGAGGGCTAGATACGCAGTATTTT; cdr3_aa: CSVVGGSLGGLDTQYF
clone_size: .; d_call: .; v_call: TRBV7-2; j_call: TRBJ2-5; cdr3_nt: TGTGCCAGCAGCTTCCGGGCATTCCAAGAGACCCAGTACTTC; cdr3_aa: CASSFRAFQETQYF
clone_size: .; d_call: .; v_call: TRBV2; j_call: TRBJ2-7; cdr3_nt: TGTGCCAGCAGCGCTGGGGGAGACAGACAGTACTTC; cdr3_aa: CASSAGGDRQYF